This TCR beta chain was profiled in a study of response to subunit inactivated influenza vaccine. MiXCR was run by TCRdb on the RT-PCR reads, yielding one entry per CDR3 protein. Among 500,000 to 600,000 distinct CDR3 sequences listed, less than 8% were seen once. This clonotype appeared a few times. Its antigen is not known. Study findings and constraints: Each seasonal influenza vaccination, the authors suggested, recruits few new T cells.

This CDR3 comprises 13 residues. The trim removed 2 bases at V and 14 bases at J, leaving 7 bases unmatched. Germline lookup yields CDR1 MNHNS and CDR2 SASEGT. Material: PBMCs from blood, obtained roughly 24 months after vaccination. The sequence came from a man between 45 and 75 years old who received an inactivated influenza vaccine. The chain links TRBV6-1 to TRBJ2-3; TRBD2 matches 10 bases. CDR3 amino acids: CASSEPFLAGVYF. In nucleotides, the CDR3 is TGTGCCAGCAGTGAACCGTTCCTAGCGGGAGTGTATTTT.